Following are 24 T cell receptor beta chains from one sample sequenced in a study of T-cell reconstitution after alpha-beta-depleted transplantation in children (dated by TCRdb to the mid-2010s). The treatment or condition tag for this specimen amounts to: allogeneic hematopoietic cell transplantation with graft depleted of TCRalphabeta T cells and CD19 B cells. The receptor library was made with PCR. For sequencing, an Illumina HiSeq 2500 was employed. TCR libraries were prepared with molecular barcoding, using unique molecular identifiers to normalize TCRbeta repertoire quantification. TCRdb reprocessed the public reads (quality trimming at Q25 with fastp, clone calling with MiXCR) and kept in-frame beta chains. Rows with a matching CDR3 protein are joined into one entry that keeps the most common DNA and genes. Counted in this sample were about 490,000 distinct CDR3 sequences; roughly a tenth of them appeared once. Roughly 2.1% of the sample is taken by the ten largest.

The sequences come from PBMCs, collected before TCRalphabeta/CD19-depleted stem cell transplant. The receptor set was obtained from a child aged 2 to 15 with inherited bone marrow failure, due to receive a stem cell transplant.

The chain links TRBV19 to TRBJ2-5; D unclear. Trimming took 6 bases from V and 5 from J, leaving 16 bases between them. The CDR3 has 14 residues. Germline loops: CDR1 LNHDA, CDR2 SQIVND (reference sequence). The CDR3: CASSINGKGETQYF. As DNA, the CDR3 is TGTGCCAGTAGCATAAACGGAAAAGGGGAGACCCAGTACTTC. Together with reference TRBV19 and TRBJ2-5, the CDR3 gives the full variable domain: DGGITQSPKYLFRKEGQNVTLSCEQNLNHDAMYWYRQDPGQGLRLIYYSQIVNDFQKGDIAEGYSVSREKKESFPLTVTSAQKNPTAFYLCASSINGKGETQYFGPGTRLLVL.

The chain couples TRBV6-2 or TRBV6-3 to TRBJ1-2; D is unclear. Germline loops: CDR1 MNHEY, CDR2 SVGEGT. This CDR3 is built from 15 residues. V shed 2 bases and J shed 2 bases, with 12 bases lying between them. CDR3: CASSYMGGENYGYTF. The CDR3, as DNA: TGTGCCAGCAGTTACATGGGAGGAGAGAACTATGGCTACACCTTC.

This clonotype was found many times. The rearrangement links TRBV6-1 to TRBJ2-1; 8 nucleotides agree with TRBD2. Germline V gene lookup returns CDR1 MNHNS and CDR2 SASEGT. V lost 8 bases, J lost 4 bases, and 10 bases stayed unmatched. The length of the CDR3 is 15 residues. Here the CDR3 reads CASPRGLGHYNEQFF. CDR3 sequence (DNA): TGTGCCAGCCCTCGGGGACTAGGCCATTACAATGAGCAGTTCTTC.

This clonotype was seen repeatedly, ten times or more. The CDR3 bases are TGTGCCACCAGTGATTCCAGGGGGCGCCCAAATCAGCCCCAGCATTTT. This sequence encodes CATSDSRGRPNQPQHF. This chain uses TRBV24-1 with TRBJ1-5, with 8 bases that match TRBD1. Losses at the gene ends were 2 bases for V and 4 bases for J; bases not matched to a gene: 6. CDR1 and CDR2 (germline): KGHDR, SFDVKD. This CDR3 has 16 amino acids.

This clonotype was counted at least ten times. The J gene is TRBJ2-7, the V gene TRBV4-2, with D maybe TRBD1 (5 bases). The CDR3 has 16 amino acids. CDR1 is LGHNA, CDR2 YNFKEQ, per germline. V was cut by 0 bases and J by 0 bases, with 12 bases left in between. DNA of the CDR3: TGTGCCAGCAGCCAAGATTGGGCAGGGCGCTCCTACGAGCAGTACTTC. Encoded protein: CASSQDWAGRSYEQYF.

CDR3 DNA: TGTGCCAGTAGTTCCGGACAGGCCGGGGCTTTCTTT. This gives the protein CASSSGQAGAFF. The chain is built from TRBV19 and TRBJ1-1; 7 positions agree with TRBD1. This CDR3 has 12 residues. Germline V lookup: CDR1 LNHDA, CDR2 SQIVND (reference sequence). Trimming took 5 bases from V and 11 from J; bases not matched to a gene: 8.

This clonotype occurred a few times. CDR3 DNA: TGCGCCAGCAAACAGGGGGCGACAGATACGCAGTATTTT. Protein: CASKQGATDTQYF. The genes are TRBV10-2 and TRBJ2-3; 9 bases map to TRBD1. This CDR3 is 13 amino acids long. Germline values: CDR1 WSHSY, CDR2 SAAADI. V dropped 7 bases and J dropped 3; count of bases not matched to a gene: 2.

This clonotype was found many times. The rearrangement uses TRBV9 and TRBJ2-2; tentative D call: TRBD1 (6 bases). The CDR3 covers 11 residues. Germline loops: CDR1 SGDLS, CDR2 YYNGEE. V was pared by 7 bases and J by 7 bases, with 8 bases between. The CDR3 DNA reads TGTGCCAGCGCAGGGGTCGGGGAGCTGTTTTTT. It yields the protein CASAGVGELFF.

This clonotype was counted ten times or more. At one boundary the junction diverges from the germline segment, which might be a read error. The rearrangement joins TRBV12-3 or TRBV12-4 to TRBJ2-1; 8 bases are a match to TRBD2. The CDR3 runs to 13 residues. CDR3 sequence: CGSSWTSLNEQFF. The CDR3 DNA reads TGTGGCAGCAGCTGGACTAGCTTAAATGAGCAGTTCTTC.

This clonotype was counted many times. This chain links TRBV10-3 with TRBJ2-3, with D possibly matching TRBD2 (5 bases). This CDR3 has 15 residues. The V end lost 11 bases, the J end lost 4 bases, and 22 bases lay between the germline ends. Germline V gene data show CDR1 as ENHRY and CDR2 as SYGVKD. The CDR3 protein is CAAAGRHGVPDTQYF. The CDR3 bases are TGTGCCGCCGCGGGCCGACACGGGGTCCCAGATACGCAGTATTTT.

Ten or more counts support this clonotype. The chain carries TRBV7-2 and TRBJ2-2; D may be TRBD1 (6 bases). The germline V and J ends were trimmed by 8 bases and 5 bases, with 18 bases remaining between them. The CDR3 has 15 residues. Germline CDR1 and CDR2: SGHTA and FQGNSA. For the CDR3, the DNA is TGTGCCAGCCGCCAGGGGTGGGGTCGGACCGGGGAGCTGTTTTTT. This translates into CASRQGWGRTGELFF.

This clonotype was counted many times. The chain couples TRBV4-1 to TRBJ2-3, with 11 bases that match TRBD2. CDR1 is MGHRA, CDR2 YSYEKL, per germline. CDR3 length: 17 amino acids. With 0 bases clipped from V and 7 bases from J, the junction kept 9 bases outside the gene matches. The CDR3 here is CASSQDSASGRSYTQYF. The CDR3, as DNA: TGCGCCAGCAGCCAAGATTCGGCTAGCGGGAGGTCTTATACGCAGTATTTT.

As for this clonotype: This clone may be a read error of a much larger clone one base away. The chain is built from TRBV2 and TRBJ2-7; D may match TRBD1 or TRBD2 (5 bases each). The V and J ends lost 4 bases and 3 bases respectively, with 13 bases between them. CDR1 is SNHLY, CDR2 FYNNEI, per germline. The CDR3 runs 14 residues. CDR3 DNA: TGTGCCAGCAGTGCCGAGAGGGGTAGCTACGAGCAGTACTTC. Translated: CASSAERGSYEQYF.

Ten or more counts support this clonotype. This chain uses TRBV29-1 with TRBJ2-7, with D unresolved. Germline CDR1 is SQVTM and CDR2 is ANQGSEA. V was trimmed by 7 bases and J by 0 bases, leaving 13 bases between them. CDR3 length: 13 residues. The CDR3 DNA reads TGCAGCGCCGAAGCTTTGGACTCCTACGAGCAGTACTTC. It specifies CSAEALDSYEQYF.

In its sample, this clonotype was seen many times. The chain uses TRBV12-3 or TRBV12-4 and TRBJ1-6; 7 bases agree with TRBD1. The CDR3 runs to 14 residues. V was pared by 6 bases and J by 5 bases, with 4 bases of the junction left unmatched. This CDR3 reads CASSWDSNNSPLHF. DNA for the CDR3: TGTGCCAGCAGCTGGGACAGCAATAATTCACCCCTCCACTTT.

This clonotype was detected many times. The rearrangement links TRBV4-3 to TRBJ2-2, with 7 bases matching TRBD2. The CDR3 sequence is 19 residues long. The V segment lost 1 base and the J segment 2 bases; nucleotides outside the gene matches: 13. Germline values: CDR1 LGHNA, CDR2 YSLEER. CDR3 in DNA: TGCGCCAGCAGCCAAGTTTTCATCACAGGACTAGATAACACCGGGGAGCTGTTTTTT. Its translation: CASSQVFITGLDNTGELFF.

In this sample, this clonotype turned up a few times. V is TRBV20-1 and J is TRBJ2-1, with D uncertain. CDR1 DFQATT and CDR2 SNEGSKA come from the germline V gene (reference sequence). The V end was cut by 5 bases, the J end by 4 bases, with 12 bases between. The length of the CDR3 is 13 residues. The CDR3 DNA reads TGCAGTGCTCTCCAGAGACTGTACAATGAGCAGTTCTTC. Translation gives CSALQRLYNEQFF.

With regard to this clonotype: This sequence may be a read error, since a much larger clone differs from it by one base. The genes are TRBV15 and TRBJ2-7, with 8 nucleotides matching TRBD1. CDR3 length: 17 residues. The ends lost 4 bases at V and 2 bases at J; junction bases unmatched: 13. Germline CDR1 and CDR2: LNHNV and YYDKDF (reference sequence). DNA of the CDR3: TGTGCCACCAGCACTATTGCCTCGACAGGGGCAACCTACGAGCAGTACTTC. Amino acid sequence: CATSTIASTGATYEQYF.

This clonotype showed up many times. The chain combines TRBV5-1 with TRBJ2-7, with TRBD2 matching 14 bases. J lost 3 bases, V lost 4 bases, and 9 bases had no gene match. The CDR3 totals 17 residues. The V gene's germline CDR1 is SGHRS and CDR2 YFSETQ. The CDR3 loop is CASSPGTSGRPNYEQYF. The CDR3 region has the DNA TGCGCCAGCAGCCCCGGGACTAGCGGGAGACCCAACTACGAGCAGTACTTC.

This clonotype was counted at least ten times. The chain combines TRBV24-1 with TRBJ2-7; TRBD1 agrees at 9 bases. Trimming took 9 bases from V and 6 from J; bases not matched to a gene: 11. The germline V gene has CDR1 KGHDR and CDR2 SFDVKD. The CDR3 covers 14 residues. CDR3 loop: CATSSGTGTIEQYF. CDR3 DNA sequence: TGTGCCACCTCGTCCGGGACAGGGACCATCGAGCAGTACTTC.

This chain joins TRBV19 and TRBJ2-1; D is ambiguous. The V end was cut by 3 bases, the J end by 2 bases, with 8 bases between. CDR3 length: 14 amino acids. The germline gives CDR1 LNHDA, CDR2 SQIVND (reference sequence). Here the CDR3 reads CASSIPNPYNEQFF. The CDR3 nucleotides are TGTGCCAGTAGTATCCCGAATCCCTACAATGAGCAGTTCTTC.

In its sample, this clonotype was seen many times. The chain joins TRBV10-3 to TRBJ2-7; 9 bases match TRBD2. Trimming at V came to 11 bases and at J to 2 bases, leaving 7 bases not matched to a gene. The CDR3 has 13 residues. CDR1 is ENHRY and CDR2 is SYGVKD in the germline V gene. CDR3 loop: CAAHSGGTYEQYF. The CDR3 DNA is TGTGCCGCCCATAGCGGGGGCACCTACGAGCAGTACTTC.

This clonotype has at least ten counts. The V gene is TRBV30, the J gene TRBJ2-3; TRBD2 matches at 7 bases. The CDR3 runs to 15 residues. Germline V gene data show CDR1 as GTSNPN and CDR2 as SVGIG (reference sequence). The V gene end was trimmed by 0 bases and the J gene end by 2 bases; junction bases not matched to a gene: 5. CDR3 in amino acids: CAWSVAGLYTDTQYF. The DNA for the CDR3 is TGTGCCTGGAGTGTAGCGGGGCTTTACACAGATACGCAGTATTTT.

In its sample, this clonotype was seen many times. V and J are TRBV10-3 and TRBJ2-5; no clear D. Germline CDR1 reads ENHRY; CDR2 reads SYGVKD. The CDR3 is 14 residues long. The V gene lost 0 bases and the J gene lost 1 base, with 6 bases spanning the gap. The CDR3 bases are TGTGCCATCAGTGAGTCGAAAGGCCAAGAGACCCAGTACTTC. Amino acids: CAISESKGQETQYF.